A single sample is the source of the 27 T cell receptor beta chains below, sequenced in a study of human T cells and chemical hapten exposure. The time point: patch test 2, 6 weeks after DPC sensitization. Treatment specified: therapeutic diphenylcyclopropenone sensitization with weekly scalp DPC. MiXCR, applied by TCRdb to the RACE reads, yields one record per CDR3 protein. Here the sample spans fewer than 85,000 distinct CDR3 sequences, approximately 10% being singletons. The material was whole blood, obtained in connection with sensitization to the hapten diphenylcyclopropenone (DPC). The receptors shown here come from a man aged 18 to 30 with alopecia areata. Some clones in this sample may be carry-over from other donors' samples.

This sequence joins TRBV29-1 and TRBJ2-5; D ambiguous. The CDR3 runs to 13 residues. With 3 bases removed from V and 2 bases from J, the gap between germline ends came to 10 bases. Germline values: CDR1 SQVTM, CDR2 ANQGSEA. Here the CDR3 reads CSVELRLQETQYF. The CDR3, as DNA: TGCAGCGTTGAGTTAAGGTTACAAGAGACCCAGTACTTC.

The V gene is TRBV28, the J gene TRBJ2-7; D gene ambiguous. Germline lookup yields CDR1 MDHEN and CDR2 SYDVKM. CDR3 length: 11 amino acids. V was cut by 4 bases and J by 4 bases, with 5 bases left in between. The DNA of the CDR3 is TGTGCCAGCAGTTCCGTATACGAGCAGTACTTC. Translation: CASSSVYEQYF.

This clonotype was picked up many times. The gene calls are TRBV6-2 or TRBV6-3 and TRBJ2-7; 7 nucleotides align to TRBD1. The J segment lost 2 bases and the V segment lost 8 bases, leaving 15 bases of the junction unmatched. Germline values: CDR1 MNHEY, CDR2 SVGEGT. There are 16 residues in the CDR3. As DNA, the CDR3 is TGTGCCAGCTCTAGTCCCGATTCAGACAGGGCCTACGAGCAGTACTTC. Protein product: CASSSPDSDRAYEQYF.

This clonotype appeared many times. The chain recombines TRBV3-1 with TRBJ1-2, with D hard to call. Trimming shortened V by 5 bases and J by 8 bases, and 12 bases separated the two germline ends. From germline, CDR1 is LGHDT and CDR2 YNNKEL (reference sequence). CDR3 length equals 12 residues. The CDR3 DNA reads as TGTGCCAGCAGCTCTGAGGGATCGGGCTACACCTTC. It specifies CASSSEGSGYTF.

The chain combines TRBV7-3 with TRBJ2-1; 10 positions agree with TRBD2. The germline CDR1 and CDR2 sequences are SGHTA and FQGTGA. After removal of 2 bases from V and 3 bases from J, the junction contained 4 bases not matched to a gene. The CDR3 extends over 16 amino acids. The CDR3 DNA is TGTGCCAGCAGCTTACCCCCTAGCGGGGGCTACAATGAGCAGTTCTTC. It yields the protein CASSLPPSGGYNEQFF.

This chain links TRBV12-3 or TRBV12-4 with TRBJ2-4; 9 nucleotides line up with TRBD1. Losses at the gene ends were 6 bases for V and 6 bases for J; bases not matched to a gene: 12. The CDR3 covers 16 residues. In DNA form, the CDR3 reads TGTGCCAGCAGGCAATCGGACAGGGGTCAAAGAAACATTCAGTACTTC. It is translated as CASRQSDRGQRNIQYF.

There are many counts of this clonotype. The chain is built from TRBV18 and TRBJ2-3, with D maybe TRBD2 (6 bases). The CDR3 contains 17 residues. V lost 0 bases, J lost 3 bases, and 16 bases lay in between. CDR1 KGHSH and CDR2 LQKENI come from the germline V gene. The CDR3: CASSPPGAGKGTDTQYF. The CDR3 bases are TGTGCCAGCTCACCACCGGGTGCGGGGAAAGGTACAGATACGCAGTATTTT.

This clonotype turned up a few times. The chain couples TRBV12-3 or TRBV12-4 to TRBJ1-2; 9 bases are a match to TRBD1. V lost 6 bases to trimming and J lost 6 bases; unmatched junction nucleotides: 5. This CDR3 comprises 13 residues. The chain's CDR3 is CASSSQGAHGYTF. In nucleotides, the CDR3 is TGTGCCAGCAGCTCACAGGGGGCGCATGGCTACACCTTC.

The V and J genes are TRBV18 and TRBJ1-1; 8 bases map to TRBD1. V was clipped by 5 bases and J by 3 bases; unmatched bases: 14. From germline, CDR1 is KGHSH and CDR2 LQKENI. The CDR3 contains 17 residues. The CDR3 loop reads CASSSVSSRTGYTEAFF. The CDR3 region has the DNA TGTGCCAGCTCATCCGTTTCCTCTAGGACAGGGTACACTGAAGCTTTCTTT.

The J gene is TRBJ2-5, the V gene TRBV9; D is possibly TRBD1 (6 bases). Looked up from germline, CDR1 is SGDLS and CDR2 is YYNGEE. The CDR3 sequence is 16 residues long. The V and J ends lost 4 bases and 0 bases respectively, with 16 bases between them. The CDR3 DNA is TGTGCCAGCAGCCGTCAGGGGCAGGGTTACCAAGAGACCCAGTACTTC. Translated: CASSRQGQGYQETQYF.

This clonotype has ten or more counts. This chain uses TRBV7-2 with TRBJ2-5; D possibly corresponds to TRBD2 (5 bases). The CDR3 has 12 amino acids. Germline CDR1 and CDR2: SGHTA and FQGNSA. Trimming left V 5 bases short and J 2 bases short, with 6 bases between. The CDR3: CASSREQETQYF. CDR3 bases: TGTGCCAGCAGCCGGGAACAAGAGACCCAGTACTTC.

This chain links TRBV20-1 with TRBJ2-3; 7 nucleotides match TRBD1. J gave up 0 bases and V 5 bases, and 2 bases lay outside the gene matches. This CDR3 is built from 13 residues. Germline V CDR1 and CDR2: DFQATT, SNEGSKA (reference sequence). The CDR3 loop reads CSAWDSSTDTQYF. CDR3 nucleotide sequence: TGCAGTGCTTGGGACAGCAGCACAGATACGCAGTATTTT.

The chain couples TRBV20-1 to TRBJ2-5; 12 bases are shared with TRBD2. The germline gives CDR1 DFQATT, CDR2 SNEGSKA (reference sequence). The trim removed 4 bases at V and 4 bases at J, leaving 10 bases unmatched. The CDR3 consists of 16 residues. In DNA, the CDR3 is TGCAGTGCTAACGAAGGACTAGCGGGGACCTTAGAGACCCAGTACTTC. Protein: CSANEGLAGTLETQYF.

The chain couples TRBV7-6 to TRBJ2-4; 7 positions match TRBD1. This CDR3 contains 13 residues. Germline values: CDR1 SGHVS, CDR2 FNYEAQ. The V and J ends lost 10 bases and 2 bases, in that order; junction bases with no gene match: 5. CDR3 nucleotides: TGTGCCACCTCAGGGGGTCCCAAAAACATTCAGTACTTC. It is translated as CATSGGPKNIQYF.

This sequence joins TRBV2 and TRBJ1-2, with D possibly TRBD1 on 5 matching bases. The V end lost 9 bases, the J end lost 2 bases, and 16 bases lay between the germline ends. The CDR3 sequence is 14 residues long. CDR1 is SNHLY, CDR2 FYNNEI, per germline. This CDR3 is CASRQGQMNYGYTF. The CDR3 nucleotides read TGTGCCAGTCGTCAGGGCCAGATGAACTATGGCTACACCTTC.

Ten or more counts support this clonotype. The chain couples TRBV12-3 or TRBV12-4 to TRBJ1-2; weak D call: TRBD1 (6 bases). The CDR3 has 14 residues. V was trimmed by 3 bases and J by 2 bases, leaving 10 bases between them. CDR3 sequence reads: CASSLQGLNYGYTF. CDR3 nucleotides: TGTGCCAGCAGTTTGCAGGGGTTGAACTATGGCTACACCTTC.

This clonotype occurred many times. The chain joins TRBV7-6 to TRBJ2-3, with TRBD2 as a possible D gene (6 bases). The ends were cut back, 5 bases at V and 4 bases at J, with 16 bases in the middle. Germline assignment: CDR1 SGHVS and CDR2 FNYEAQ. The CDR3 extends over 15 amino acids. The CDR3 loop reads CASSPGGGAADTQYF. For the CDR3, the DNA is TGTGCCAGCAGCCCAGGTGGAGGGGCGGCAGATACGCAGTATTTT.

The rearrangement joins TRBV5-1 to TRBJ1-1; perhaps TRBD1 as D (6 bases). The germline CDR1 and CDR2 sequences are SGHRS and YFSETQ. The CDR3 sequence is 15 residues long. The V end lost 3 bases, the J end lost 5 bases, and 17 bases lay between the germline ends. The CDR3 coding sequence is TGCGCCAGCAGCTGGACGCAGGGGTTAAAGACTGAAGCTTTCTTT. This translates into CASSWTQGLKTEAFF.

The V gene is TRBV7-8, the J gene TRBJ2-4; TRBD2 matches 7 bases. Germline CDR1 and CDR2: SGHVS and FQNEAQ. Unmatched junction bases numbered 5, after V lost 0 bases and J lost 0 bases. The CDR3 runs to 17 residues. DNA for the CDR3: TGTGCCAGCAGCTTAGCGCACGGGGGGATAGCCAAAAACATTCAGTACTTC. Translating gives CASSLAHGGIAKNIQYF. The whole variable domain, filled in from reference TRBV7-8 and TRBJ2-4, reads GAGVSQSPRYKVAKRGQDVALRCDPISGHVSLFWYQQALGQGPEFLTYFQNEAQLDKSGLPSDRFFAERPEGSVSTLKIQRTQQEDSAVYLCASSLAHGGIAKNIQYFGAGTRLSVL.

This chain connects TRBV9 to TRBJ1-4, with 7 bases that match TRBD1. This CDR3 comprises 13 residues. The V segment lost 3 bases and the J segment 8 bases; nucleotides outside the gene matches: 4. In germline, CDR1 is SGDLS, CDR2 YYNGEE. CDR3 region: CASSGGQREKLFF. Written as DNA, the CDR3 is TGTGCCAGCAGCGGGGGACAGAGAGAAAAACTGTTTTTT.

The J gene is TRBJ1-2, the V gene TRBV5-4; D unresolved. Trimming shortened V by 0 bases and J by 2 bases, and 20 bases separated the two germline ends. CDR1 SGHNT and CDR2 YYREEE come from the germline V gene (reference sequence). The CDR3 totals 18 residues. CDR3 in DNA: TGTGCCAGCAGCTTGGCCTCATCTATCGGGCTAGGGAACTATGGCTACACCTTC. Amino acid sequence: CASSLASSIGLGNYGYTF.

The genes are TRBV7-9 and TRBJ2-2; D is perhaps TRBD1 or TRBD2 (5 bases each). CDR1 SEHNR and CDR2 FQNEAQ come from the germline V gene (reference sequence). The CDR3 runs to 15 residues. V was trimmed by 1 base and J by 5 bases, leaving 11 bases between them. DNA for the CDR3: TGTGCCAGCAGCTTAGTTCCCGGGGCGACCGGGGAGCTGTTTTTT. This codes for CASSLVPGATGELFF.

The genes are TRBV7-3 and TRBJ1-1; TRBD1 might be the D (6 bases). Germline loops: CDR1 SGHTA, CDR2 FQGTGA. The CDR3 is 14 amino acids. Between the trimmed V and J ends, which lost 4 bases and 2 bases, there was a span of 11 bases. The CDR3 spells CASSSGHINTEAFF. CDR3 coding DNA: TGTGCCAGCAGCTCGGGACATATAAACACTGAAGCTTTCTTT.

In its sample, this clonotype was seen many times. In DNA, the CDR3 is TGCAGGGCACCCCGGCCAGTCTCCTACAATGAGCAGTTCTTC. Residues: CRAPRPVSYNEQFF. This sequence joins TRBV20-1 and TRBJ2-1, with D unclear. Germline assignment: CDR1 DFQATT and CDR2 SNEGSKA (reference sequence). The CDR3 length is 14 residues.

This clonotype was observed at least ten times. The J gene is TRBJ2-3, the V gene TRBV10-2; 9 bases are a match to TRBD1. The V segment lost 5 bases and the J segment 0 bases; nucleotides outside the gene matches: 3. The CDR3 has 15 amino acids. CDR1 is WSHSY, CDR2 SAAADI, per germline. This CDR3 is CASSKGTGSTDTQYF. In DNA, the CDR3 is TGCGCCAGCAGTAAGGGGACAGGGAGCACAGATACGCAGTATTTT.

The chain combines TRBV7-3 with TRBJ2-7, with 8 bases matching TRBD1. Germline trimming cut 4 bases from V and 9 bases from J; bases unmatched to any gene: 5. Germline lookup yields CDR1 SGHTA and CDR2 FQGTGA. The CDR3 consists of 12 residues. The CDR3 sequence is CASSSDRGRQYF. The DNA of the CDR3 is TGTGCCAGCAGCTCCGACAGGGGAAGGCAGTACTTC.

This clonotype was counted only a few times. V and J are TRBV10-3 and TRBJ2-7, with 7 bases identical to TRBD1. V shed 2 bases, J shed 3 bases, and the junction held 7 bases outside the gene matches. CDR1 is ENHRY, CDR2 SYGVKD, per germline. This CDR3 comprises 15 residues. In DNA, the CDR3 is TGTGCCATCAGTGAGGGACAGGTACCCATCTACGAGCAGTACTTC. Translation: CAISEGQVPIYEQYF.